This TCR beta chain was found in a study of CD8+CD57+ T cells in acquired aplastic anemia. Study in general: Average DNA yield from sorted CD4+ and CD8+ cells was around 3 ug.

Genomic DNA provided the template from which TCR beta VDJ and CDR3 profiles were obtained. TCRdb re-called the reads with MiXCR, one entry per CDR3 protein. The data contain about 160,000 distinct CDR3 sequences, more than 45% of them singletons. This clonotype was seen many times. The CDR3 has 12 amino acids. The germline gives CDR1 MNHEY, CDR2 SVGAGI. V lost 4 bases to trimming and J lost 7 bases; unmatched junction nucleotides: 1. All patients picked for sequencing had shown, by flow cytometry, an expansion of CD8+CD57+ cells. The rearrangement links TRBV6-5 to TRBJ1-2; 9 bases are a match to TRBD1. This TCR was sampled from a human donor with aplastic anemia. The sequenced sample was sorted CD4+, CD8+, or CD8+CD57+ T cells (not recorded which) from PBMCs. The CDR3 reads CASSSDRGGYTF. The CDR3 DNA sequence: TGTGCCAGCAGTTCGGACAGGGGTGGCTACACCTTC.